A single sample is the source of the 5 T cell receptor beta chains below, sequenced in a study of neurological immune-mediated disorders. Using its own MiXCR run on the 5' RACE reads, TCRdb lists one record per CDR3 protein. The data contain 28,000 or so distinct CDR3 sequences, 12% of them seen just once; the ten biggest clones take up 6% to 8%. Sequences were obtained from PBMCs. These receptors were taken from a man between 60 and 75 years old in good health.

The chain links TRBV18 to TRBJ1-5; 8 bases match TRBD1. Trimming took 3 bases from V and 7 from J; bases not matched to a gene: 5. The CDR3 contains 14 residues. CDR1 is KGHSH, CDR2 LQKENI, per germline. The CDR3 loop is CASSPGQAKQPQHF. In DNA form, the CDR3 reads TGTGCCAGCTCACCGGGACAGGCGAAACAGCCCCAGCATTTT.

This clonotype occurred many times. V usage is TRBV7-6 and J usage is TRBJ2-5; D is unresolved. V was shortened by 4 bases and J by 5 bases, with 14 bases between the two germline ends. Germline loops: CDR1 SGHVS, CDR2 FNYEAQ. The CDR3 runs 14 residues. The CDR3 coding sequence is TGTGCCAGCAGCTCAGGCGTAGGCTGGGAGACCCAGTACTTC. Translation: CASSSGVGWETQYF.

This clonotype was found many times. This chain uses TRBV12-3 or TRBV12-4 with TRBJ1-4; D gene uncertain. V was shortened by 3 bases and J by 6 bases, with 2 bases between the two germline ends. This CDR3 comprises 11 residues. As DNA, the CDR3 is TGTGCCAGCAGTTTTGATGAAAAACTGTTTTTT. It is translated as CASSFDEKLFF.

The chain uses TRBV7-2 and TRBJ1-1; D call uncertain. V was trimmed by 3 bases and J by 4 bases, leaving 12 bases between them. Germline-derived CDR1 and CDR2 are SGHTA and FQGNSA. This CDR3 is built from 14 residues. CDR3 region: CASSFGQVLTEAFF. The CDR3, as DNA: TGTGCCAGCAGCTTCGGGCAGGTCCTCACTGAAGCTTTCTTT.

There are many counts of this clonotype. The J gene is TRBJ1-1, the V gene TRBV4-2; D remains unclear. Germline lookup yields CDR1 LGHNA and CDR2 YNFKEQ. The V end was cut by 1 base, the J end by 0 bases, with 12 bases between. The CDR3 totals 16 residues. CDR3: CASSQGREGVNTEAFF. The CDR3, as DNA: TGTGCCAGCAGCCAAGGCCGTGAGGGTGTGAACACTGAAGCTTTCTTT.